These 2 T cell receptor beta chains share one sample of origin, sequenced in a study of T cells expressing NK-cell markers. TCRdb derives one entry per CDR3 protein from the 5' RACE reads, leaving out DNA. This table holds roughly 110,000 distinct CDR3 sequences. The sequenced material came from blood T cells: a sorted CD56 or NKG2C T cell subset, CD4+ or CD8+ T cells, or bulk PBMC T cells (not recorded which). The receptors come from a woman aged 18 to 75 in good health.

The rearrangement uses TRBV4-3 and TRBJ2-1. The CDR3 runs to 15 residues. Germline V gene data show CDR1 as LGHNA and CDR2 as YSLEER. The CDR3 loop is CASSQDPSLGNEQFF.

This rearrangement joins TRBV4-3 to TRBJ2-1; TCRdb indicates TRBD2, and absent DNA this call remains unverified. Germline CDR1 and CDR2: LGHNA and YSLEER. The CDR3 length is 16 residues. This chain's CDR3 is CASSQGAGGRSNEQFF.